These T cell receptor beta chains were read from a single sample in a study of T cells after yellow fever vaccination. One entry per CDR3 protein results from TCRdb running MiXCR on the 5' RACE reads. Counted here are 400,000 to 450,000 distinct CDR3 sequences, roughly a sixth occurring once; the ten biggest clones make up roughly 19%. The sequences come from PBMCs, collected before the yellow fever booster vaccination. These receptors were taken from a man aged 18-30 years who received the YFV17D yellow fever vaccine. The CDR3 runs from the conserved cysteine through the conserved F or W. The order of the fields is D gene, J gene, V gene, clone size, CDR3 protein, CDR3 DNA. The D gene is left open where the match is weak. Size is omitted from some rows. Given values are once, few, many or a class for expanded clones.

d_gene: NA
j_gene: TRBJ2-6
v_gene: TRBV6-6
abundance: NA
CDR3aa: CASSYLTAGANVLTF
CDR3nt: TGTGCCAGCAGTTACCTCACTGCTGGGGCCAACGTCCTGACTTTC

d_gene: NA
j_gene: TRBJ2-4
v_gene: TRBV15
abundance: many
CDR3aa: CATSREDSKNIQYF
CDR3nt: TGTGCCACCAGCAGAGAGGACAGCAAAAACATTCAGTACTTC

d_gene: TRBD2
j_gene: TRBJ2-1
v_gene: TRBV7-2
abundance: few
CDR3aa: CASSFGLETNEQFF
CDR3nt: TGTGCCAGCAGCTTCGGACTAGAGACCAATGAGCAGTTCTTC

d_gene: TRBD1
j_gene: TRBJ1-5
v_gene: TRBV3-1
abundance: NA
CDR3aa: CASSQDRTDQPQHF
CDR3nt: TGTGCCAGCAGCCAGGACAGGACAGATCAGCCCCAGCATTTT

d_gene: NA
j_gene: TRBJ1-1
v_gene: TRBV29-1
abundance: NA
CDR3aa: CSVHREGPEAFF
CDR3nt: TGCAGCGTCCACAGGGAGGGACCTGAAGCTTTCTTT

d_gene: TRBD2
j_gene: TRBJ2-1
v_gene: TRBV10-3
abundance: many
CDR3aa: CAIRLAGGSHNEQFF
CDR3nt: TGTGCCATCCGACTAGCGGGGGGTTCCCACAATGAGCAGTTCTTC

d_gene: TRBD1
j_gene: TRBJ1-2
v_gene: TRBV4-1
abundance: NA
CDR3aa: CASSQEGGGQDSDTF
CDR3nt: TGCGCCAGCAGCCAAGAAGGAGGGGGCCAAGATAGTGACACCTTC

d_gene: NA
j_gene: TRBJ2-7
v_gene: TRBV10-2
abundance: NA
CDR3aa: CASSGTEKYEQYF
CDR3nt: TGCGCCAGCAGTGGGACAGAAAAATACGAGCAGTACTTC

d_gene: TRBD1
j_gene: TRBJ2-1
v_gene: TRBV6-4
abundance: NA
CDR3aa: CASSDSFGQGAYNEQFF
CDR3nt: TGTGCCAGCAGTGACTCTTTTGGACAGGGTGCCTACAATGAGCAGTTCTTC

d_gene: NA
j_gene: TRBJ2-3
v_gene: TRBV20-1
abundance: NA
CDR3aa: CSARRRDPWTDTQYF
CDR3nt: TGCAGTGCCAGGAGGAGGGACCCCTGGACAGATACGCAGTATTTT

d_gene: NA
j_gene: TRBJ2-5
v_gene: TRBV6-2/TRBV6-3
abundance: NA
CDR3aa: CASSKWTEETQYF
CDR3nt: TGTGCCAGCAGTAAATGGACAGAAGAGACCCAGTACTTC

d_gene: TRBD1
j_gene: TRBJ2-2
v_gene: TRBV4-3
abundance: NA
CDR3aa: CASSQPHGQGYTGELFF
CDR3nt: TGCGCCAGCAGCCAGCCGCATGGACAGGGTTACACCGGGGAGCTGTTTTTT

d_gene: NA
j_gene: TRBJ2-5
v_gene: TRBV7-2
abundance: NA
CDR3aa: CASSLQLRNQETQYF
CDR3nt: TGTGCCAGCAGCTTACAGCTTCGGAATCAAGAGACCCAGTACTTC

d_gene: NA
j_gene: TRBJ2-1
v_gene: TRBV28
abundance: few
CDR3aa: CASRETTPRINEQFF
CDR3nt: TGTGCCAGCAGAGAGACGACGCCCCGAATAAATGAGCAGTTCTTC

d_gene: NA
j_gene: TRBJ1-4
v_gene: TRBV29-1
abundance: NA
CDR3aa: CSVWQGDEKLFF
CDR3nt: TGCAGCGTTTGGCAGGGTGATGAAAAACTGTTTTTT

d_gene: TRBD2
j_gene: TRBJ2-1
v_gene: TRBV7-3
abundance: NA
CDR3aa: CASSPGGTSGKDGDEQFF
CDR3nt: TGTGCCAGCAGCCCGGGGGGGACTAGCGGGAAGGATGGGGATGAGCAGTTCTTC

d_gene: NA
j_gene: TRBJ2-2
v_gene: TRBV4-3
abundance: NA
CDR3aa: CASSLGPGASTGELFF
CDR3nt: TGCGCCAGCAGCCTAGGGCCGGGGGCAAGCACCGGGGAGCTGTTTTTT

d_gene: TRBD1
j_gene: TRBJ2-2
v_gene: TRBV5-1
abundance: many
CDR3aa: CASSLGQGTGELFF
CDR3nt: TGTGCCAGCAGCTTAGGACAGGGGACCGGGGAGCTGTTTTTT

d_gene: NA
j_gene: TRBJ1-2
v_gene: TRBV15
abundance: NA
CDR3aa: CATSRDSAAYGYTF
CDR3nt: TGTGCCACCAGCAGAGATAGTGCGGCATATGGCTACACCTTC

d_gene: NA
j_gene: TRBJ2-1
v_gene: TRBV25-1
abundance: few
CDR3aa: CASSARGAREQFF
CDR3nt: TGTGCCAGCAGTGCCCGGGGGGCAAGGGAGCAGTTCTTC

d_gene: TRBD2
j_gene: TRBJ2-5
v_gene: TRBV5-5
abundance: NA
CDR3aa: CASSSGLAGGPEQETQYF
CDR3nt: TGTGCCAGCAGCAGCGGACTAGCGGGGGGGCCAGAACAAGAGACCCAGTACTTC

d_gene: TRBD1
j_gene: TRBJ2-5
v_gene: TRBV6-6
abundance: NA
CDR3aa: CASRTGQAQETQYF
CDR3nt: TGTGCCAGCAGAACAGGACAGGCCCAAGAGACCCAGTACTTC

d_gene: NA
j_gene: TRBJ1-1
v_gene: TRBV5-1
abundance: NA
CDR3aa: CASSLEASANTEAFF
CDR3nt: TGCGCCAGCAGCTTGGAGGCGTCGGCTAACACTGAAGCTTTCTTT

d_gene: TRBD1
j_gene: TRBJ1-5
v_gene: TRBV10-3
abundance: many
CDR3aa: CAISGSSTGGSGNQPQHF
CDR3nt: TGTGCCATCAGTGGCTCCTCGACAGGGGGATCGGGCAATCAGCCCCAGCATTTT

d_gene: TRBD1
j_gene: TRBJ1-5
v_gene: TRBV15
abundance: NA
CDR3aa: CATSRTGDNQPQHF
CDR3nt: TGTGCCACCAGCAGGACAGGGGACAATCAGCCCCAGCATTTT

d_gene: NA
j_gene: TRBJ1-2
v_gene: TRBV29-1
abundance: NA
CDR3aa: CSVDGRGFGYGYTF
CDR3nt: TGCAGCGTTGACGGCAGGGGATTTGGCTATGGCTACACCTTC

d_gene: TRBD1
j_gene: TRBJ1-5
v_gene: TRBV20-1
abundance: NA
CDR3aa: CSASTGNTNQPQHF
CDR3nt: TGCAGTGCTTCGACAGGGAACACTAATCAGCCCCAGCATTTT

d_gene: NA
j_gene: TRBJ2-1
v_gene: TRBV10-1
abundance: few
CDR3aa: CASSERGEYNEQFF
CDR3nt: TGCGCCAGCAGTGAGAGGGGGGAATACAATGAGCAGTTCTTC

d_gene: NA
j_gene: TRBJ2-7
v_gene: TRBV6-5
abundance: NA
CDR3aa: CASSYSSTTYEQYF
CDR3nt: TGTGCCAGCAGTTACTCTTCGACAACGTACGAGCAGTACTTC

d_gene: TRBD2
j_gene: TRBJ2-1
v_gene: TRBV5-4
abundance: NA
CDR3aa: CASSQGWGGNEQFF
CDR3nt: TGTGCCAGCAGCCAAGGGTGGGGGGGTAATGAGCAGTTCTTC

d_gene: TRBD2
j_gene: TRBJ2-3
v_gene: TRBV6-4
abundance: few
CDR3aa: CSSSGGGARDTQYF
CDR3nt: TGTTCCAGCAGTGGCGGGGGGGCGAGAGATACGCAGTATTTT

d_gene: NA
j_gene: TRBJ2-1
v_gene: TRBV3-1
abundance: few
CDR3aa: CASSIQAGGSYNEQFF
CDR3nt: TGTGCCAGCAGCATTCAGGCGGGCGGCTCCTACAATGAGCAGTTCTTC

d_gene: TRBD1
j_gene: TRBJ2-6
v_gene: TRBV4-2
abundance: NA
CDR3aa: CASSLGTGDSGANVLTF
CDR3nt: TGTGCCAGCAGCCTGGGGACAGGGGACTCTGGGGCCAACGTCCTGACTTTC

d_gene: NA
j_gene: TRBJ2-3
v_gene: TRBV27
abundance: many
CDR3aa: CASSFWARRADTQYF
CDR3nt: TGTGCCAGCAGTTTTTGGGCCAGACGGGCAGATACGCAGTATTTT

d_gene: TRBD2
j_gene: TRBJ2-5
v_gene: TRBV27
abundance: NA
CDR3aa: CASSSASGGAGETQYF
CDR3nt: TGTGCCAGCAGTTCAGCTAGCGGGGGGGCCGGAGAGACCCAGTACTTC

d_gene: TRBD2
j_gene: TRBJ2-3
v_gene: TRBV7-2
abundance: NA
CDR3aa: CASTSGGAPDTQYF
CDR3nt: TGTGCCAGTACTAGCGGGGGGGCCCCAGATACGCAGTATTTT

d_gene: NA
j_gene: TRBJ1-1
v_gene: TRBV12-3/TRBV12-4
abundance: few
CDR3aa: CASSGVTEAFF
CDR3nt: TGTGCCAGCAGTGGGGTTACTGAAGCTTTCTTT

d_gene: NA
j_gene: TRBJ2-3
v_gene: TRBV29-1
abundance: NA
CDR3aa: CSVGRETTTDTQYF
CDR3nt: TGCAGCGTTGGTCGGGAAACGACCACAGATACGCAGTATTTT

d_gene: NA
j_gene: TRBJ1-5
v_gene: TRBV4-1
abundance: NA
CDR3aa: CASSREPYISMGYSNQPQHF
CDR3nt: TGCGCCAGCAGCCGAGAGCCTTACATCTCAATGGGGTATAGCAATCAGCCCCAGCATTTT

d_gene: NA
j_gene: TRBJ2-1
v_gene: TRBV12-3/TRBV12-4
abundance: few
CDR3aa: CASRKSSGVYNEQFF
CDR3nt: TGTGCCAGCAGGAAGTCCAGTGGGGTCTACAATGAGCAGTTCTTC

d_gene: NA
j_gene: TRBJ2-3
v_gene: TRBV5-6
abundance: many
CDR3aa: CASSFVDTQYF
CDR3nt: TGTGCCAGCAGCTTCGTAGATACGCAGTATTTT

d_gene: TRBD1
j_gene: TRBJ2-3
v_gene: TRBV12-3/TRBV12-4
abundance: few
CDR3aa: CASSLTGRTDTQYF
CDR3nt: TGTGCCAGCAGCCTGACAGGGCGCACAGATACGCAGTATTTT

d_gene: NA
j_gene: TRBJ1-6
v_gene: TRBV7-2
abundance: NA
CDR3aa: CASTPRVAPYNSPLHF
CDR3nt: TGTGCCAGCACCCCGCGGGTGGCCCCCTATAATTCACCCCTCCACTTT

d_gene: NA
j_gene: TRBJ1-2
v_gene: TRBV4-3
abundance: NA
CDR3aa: CASSQDAGTNYGYTF
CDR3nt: TGCGCCAGCAGCCAAGATGCGGGAACGAACTATGGCTACACCTTC

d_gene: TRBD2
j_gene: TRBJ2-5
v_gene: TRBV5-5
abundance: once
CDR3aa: CASSFLAGGPPTQYF
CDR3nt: TGTGCCAGCAGCTTCCTAGCGGGGGGGCCCCCTACCCAGTACTTC

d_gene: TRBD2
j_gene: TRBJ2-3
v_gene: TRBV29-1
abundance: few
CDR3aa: CSVEGTSGGTDTQYF
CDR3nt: TGCAGCGTTGAAGGGACTAGCGGGGGTACAGATACGCAGTATTTT

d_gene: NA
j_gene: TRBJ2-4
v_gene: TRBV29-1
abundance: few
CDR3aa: CSAGQGGRIQYF
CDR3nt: TGCAGCGCCGGACAGGGAGGGAGGATTCAGTACTTC

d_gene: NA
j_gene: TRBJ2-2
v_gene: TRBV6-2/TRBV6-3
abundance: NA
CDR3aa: CAIRAGITGELFF
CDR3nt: TGTGCCATTAGGGCAGGGATCACCGGGGAGCTGTTTTTT

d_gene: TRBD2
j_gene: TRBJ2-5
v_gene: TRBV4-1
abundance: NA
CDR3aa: CASSRGGAETQYF
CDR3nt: TGCGCCAGCAGCCGGGGGGGAGCGGAGACCCAGTACTTC

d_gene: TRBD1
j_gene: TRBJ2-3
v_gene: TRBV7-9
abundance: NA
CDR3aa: CASSYDRGHVLKTTQYF
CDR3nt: TGTGCCAGCAGCTACGACAGGGGGCATGTTCTAAAAACTACGCAGTATTTT

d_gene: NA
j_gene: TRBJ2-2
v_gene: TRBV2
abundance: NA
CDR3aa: CASSEAARAAGELFF
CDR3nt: TGTGCCAGCAGTGAAGCCGCCAGGGCGGCCGGGGAGCTGTTTTTT

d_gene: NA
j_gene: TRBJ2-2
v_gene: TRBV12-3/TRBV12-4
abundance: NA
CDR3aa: CASTMGNTGELFF
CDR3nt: TGTGCCAGCACGATGGGGAACACCGGGGAGCTGTTTTTT

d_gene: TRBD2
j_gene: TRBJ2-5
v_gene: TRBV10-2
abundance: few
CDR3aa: CASRTLAGGETQYF
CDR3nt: TGCGCCAGCAGAACACTAGCGGGGGGGGAGACCCAGTACTTC

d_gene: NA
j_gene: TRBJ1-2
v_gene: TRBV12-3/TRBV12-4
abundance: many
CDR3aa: CASSYGEAYGYTF
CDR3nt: TGTGCCAGCAGTTACGGGGAGGCCTATGGCTACACCTTC

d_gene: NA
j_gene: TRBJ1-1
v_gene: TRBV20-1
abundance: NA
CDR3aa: CSAVRGSEAFF
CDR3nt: TGCAGTGCTGTAAGGGGTTCTGAAGCTTTCTTT

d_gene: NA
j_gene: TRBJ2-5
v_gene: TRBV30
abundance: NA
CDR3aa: CAWTPQEGLAQYF
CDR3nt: TGTGCCTGGACTCCCCAGGAGGGTTTGGCCCAGTACTTC

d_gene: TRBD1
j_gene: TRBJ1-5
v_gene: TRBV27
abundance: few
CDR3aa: CASSSLGQAQPQHF
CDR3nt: TGTGCCAGCAGTTCTCTGGGACAGGCCCAGCCCCAGCATTTT

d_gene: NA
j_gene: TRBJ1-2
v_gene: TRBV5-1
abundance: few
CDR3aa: CASSLEDSNYGYTF
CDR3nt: TGCGCCAGCAGCTTGGAGGATAGTAACTATGGCTACACCTTC

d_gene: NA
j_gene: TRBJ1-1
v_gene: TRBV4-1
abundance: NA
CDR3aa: CASSQSPENTEAFF
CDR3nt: TGCGCCAGCAGCCAATCCCCGGAGAACACTGAAGCTTTCTTT